Following are 21 T cell receptor beta chains from one sample sequenced in a study of early T cells in non-severe SARS-CoV-2 infection. TCRdb reprocessed the 5' RACE reads with MiXCR, giving one entry per CDR3 protein. The sample includes approximately 81,000 distinct CDR3 sequences, 5.5% to 7.5% of them seen just once. Sequenced: whole blood. All receptors derive from an adult who was a healthcare worker with PCR-confirmed SARS-CoV-2 infection or an uninfected control (not recorded which).

This clonotype was seen repeatedly, ten times or more. The chain links TRBV28 to TRBJ1-4; tentatively, D is TRBD1 (5 bases). V was pared by 4 bases and J by 5 bases, with 11 bases between. Germline V gene sequence: CDR1 MDHEN, CDR2 SYDVKM. CDR3 length: 14 residues. CDR3 sequence: CASSSFQGNEKLFF. CDR3 coding DNA: TGTGCCAGCAGTTCTTTTCAGGGAAATGAAAAACTGTTTTTT.

This clonotype has just a few counts. This chain connects TRBV12-3 or TRBV12-4 to TRBJ1-1; D remains unclear. The CDR3 is made up of 14 amino acids. V was pared by 3 bases and J by 4 bases, with 12 bases between. CDR3 loop: CASSFSTSGTEAFF. The CDR3 nucleotides are TGTGCCAGCAGTTTTAGTACCTCGGGCACTGAAGCTTTCTTT.

This clonotype was found a few times. The chain uses TRBV5-8 and TRBJ2-7; TRBD2 matches at 11 bases. The germline CDR1 and CDR2 sequences are SGHTS and YDEGEE. V lost 4 bases to trimming and J lost 0 bases; unmatched junction nucleotides: 12. The CDR3 totals 18 residues. CDR3 DNA: TGTGCCAGCAGCCGGGGGCGGACTAGCGGGCTAAGCTCCTACGAGCAGTACTTC. This gives the protein CASSRGRTSGLSSYEQYF.

This clonotype was seen a handful of times. The chain has TRBV6-2 or TRBV6-3 and TRBJ2-5; possibly TRBD2 for D (6 bases). Trimming pared 4 bases from V and 4 bases from J, leaving 16 bases between. Germline V gene sequence: CDR1 MNHEY, CDR2 SVGEGT. CDR3 size: 15 residues. CDR3 in DNA: TGTGCCAGCAGTTCCAACCGCGGGACTGGAGAGACCCAGTACTTC. It encodes CASSSNRGTGETQYF.

The table lists this clonotype with many counts. The gene calls are TRBV10-2 and TRBJ1-5; D is unresolved. Trimming removed 3 bases from V and 0 bases from J, with 9 bases in between. This CDR3 is built from 15 residues. Germline assignment: CDR1 WSHSY and CDR2 SAAADI. The CDR3 is CASSDFQYSNQPQHF. The CDR3 bases are TGCGCCAGCAGTGACTTCCAATATAGCAATCAGCCCCAGCATTTT.

As to this clonotype: A much larger clonotype is one base distant, so this may be a read error. The V gene is TRBV5-1, the J gene TRBJ2-3, with D possibly matching TRBD2 (7 bases). The CDR3 totals 19 residues. Germline lookup yields CDR1 SGHRS and CDR2 YFSETQ. CDR3 sequence reads: CTSTSGRGAGLGFRDTQYF. The CDR3 DNA is TGCACCAGCACCTCGGGCAGGGGAGCGGGACTCGGTTTCCGAGATACGCAGTATTTT.

The chain links TRBV20-1 to TRBJ2-1, with D perhaps matching TRBD1 (5 bases). This CDR3 spans 14 amino acids. Trimming took 6 bases from V and 2 from J, leaving 14 bases between them. CDR1 is DFQATT and CDR2 is SNEGSKA in the germline V gene (reference sequence). The CDR3 coding sequence is TGCAGTGCCGTTAGCAGGGCCCCCTACAATGAGCAGTTCTTC. It specifies CSAVSRAPYNEQFF.

The gene calls are TRBV18 and TRBJ2-5, with 15 bases that match TRBD2. The V and J ends lost 6 bases and 3 bases, in that order; junction bases with no gene match: 5. CDR1 and CDR2 (germline): KGHSH, LQKENI. The length of the CDR3 is 16 residues. The CDR3, as DNA: TGTGCCAGCTCCCCGGGACTAGCGGGAGGAAAAGAGACCCAGTACTTC. Translation: CASSPGLAGGKETQYF. Based on the CDR3 plus reference TRBV18 and TRBJ2-5, the full variable domain is NAGVMQNPRHLVRRRGQEARLRCSPMKGHSHVYWYRQLPEEGLKFMVYLQKENIIDESGMPKERFSAEFPKEGPSILRIQQVVRGDSAAYFCASSPGLAGGKETQYFGPGTRLLVL.

The chain couples TRBV12-3 or TRBV12-4 to TRBJ1-5; 8 bases agree with TRBD1. V shed 5 bases and J 7 bases; nucleotides not matched to a gene: 7. This CDR3 contains 14 residues. The CDR3 spells CASSLGQGQQPQHF. The CDR3 DNA reads TGTGCCAGCAGTCTTGGACAGGGTCAACAGCCCCAGCATTTT.

This clonotype was seen only a few times. The chain's CDR3 is CASSLSGNNEKLFF. CDR3 nucleotide sequence: TGTGCCAGCAGCTTATCGGGCAATAATGAAAAACTGTTTTTT. The rearrangement links TRBV7-9 to TRBJ1-4; D is unclear. V was trimmed by 2 bases and J by 4 bases, leaving 8 bases between them. CDR1 is SEHNR, CDR2 FQNEAQ, per germline (reference sequence). This CDR3 has 14 residues. Filled out from reference TRBV7-9 and TRBJ1-4, the complete variable domain reads DTGVSQNPRHKITKRGQNVTFRCDPISEHNRLYWYRQTLGQGPEFLTYFQNEAQLEKSRLLSDRFSAERPKGSFSTLEIQRTEQGDSAMYLCASSLSGNNEKLFFGSGTQLSVL.

This clonotype was observed at least ten times. The J gene is TRBJ2-1, the V gene TRBV5-1; D is perhaps TRBD2 (6 bases). Trimming shortened V by 3 bases and J by 5 bases, and 15 bases separated the two germline ends. Germline CDR1 reads SGHRS; CDR2 reads YFSETQ. This CDR3 has 15 residues. The DNA for the CDR3 is TGCGCCAGCAGCTCAGACAGTACTAGCCACAATGAGCAGTTCTTC. Translated: CASSSDSTSHNEQFF.

This clonotype was seen ten or more times. The chain joins TRBV20-1 to TRBJ2-3; D is unclear. The germline V and J ends were trimmed by 2 bases and 2 bases, with 8 bases remaining between them. CDR1 is DFQATT and CDR2 is SNEGSKA in the germline V gene (reference sequence). This CDR3 region has 13 residues. CDR3 bases: TGCAGTGCTAGATTCAGATTCACAGATACGCAGTATTTT. Amino acid sequence: CSARFRFTDTQYF.

The chain combines TRBV6-5 with TRBJ1-1, with D perhaps matching TRBD1 (5 bases). Germline V gene lookup returns CDR1 MNHEY and CDR2 SVGAGI. V shed 0 bases and J shed 2 bases, with 16 bases lying between them. The CDR3 has 17 amino acids. CDR3 loop: CASSYSRARTINTEAFF. The DNA of the CDR3 is TGTGCCAGCAGTTACTCTCGGGCACGGACAATAAACACTGAAGCTTTCTTT.

This clonotype was seen ten or more times. V is TRBV28 and J is TRBJ2-7; D remains ambiguous. Looked up from germline, CDR1 is MDHEN and CDR2 is SYDVKM. This CDR3 region has 14 residues. V dropped 7 bases and J dropped 1 base, with 14 bases sitting between them. The CDR3 reads CASKWARGSYEQYF. The CDR3 nucleotides read TGTGCCAGCAAGTGGGCGCGTGGATCCTACGAGCAGTACTTC.

This clonotype was seen a handful of times. The chain uses TRBV29-1 and TRBJ2-5; D call uncertain. V was pared by 3 bases and J by 1 base, with 6 bases between. The germline V gene has CDR1 SQVTM and CDR2 ANQGSEA. The CDR3 loop spans 12 amino acids. CDR3 sequence reads: CSVDNSQETQYF. As DNA, the CDR3 is TGCAGCGTTGATAACAGCCAAGAGACCCAGTACTTC. Full variable domain (missing parts from reference TRBV29-1 and TRBJ2-5): SAVISQKPSRDICQRGTSLTIQCQVDSQVTMMFWYRQQPGQSLTLIATANQGSEATYESGFVIDKFPISRPNLTFSTLTVSNMSPEDSSIYLCSVDNSQETQYFGPGTRLLVL.

CDR3: CASRSPGQGYNQPQHF. As DNA, the CDR3 is TGTGCCAGCAGATCACCGGGACAGGGGTACAATCAGCCCCAGCATTTT. The V gene is TRBV28, the J gene TRBJ1-5; 10 bases are a match to TRBD1. The CDR3 runs to 16 residues. Germline CDR1 is MDHEN and CDR2 is SYDVKM. V shed 6 bases and J 3 bases; nucleotides not matched to a gene: 8.

V gene TRBV3-1 combines with J gene TRBJ2-5; D perhaps matches TRBD1 (6 bases). Trimming took 7 bases from V and 0 from J, leaving 18 bases between them. The CDR3 is 16 amino acids. Germline CDR1 LGHDT, CDR2 YNNKEL (reference sequence). The CDR3 is CASKRRTVAYQETQYF. The CDR3 coding sequence is TGTGCCAGCAAAAGAAGGACAGTCGCCTACCAAGAGACCCAGTACTTC.

Many counts were recorded for this clonotype. This sequence joins TRBV18 and TRBJ1-5; D is uncertain. CDR3 size: 12 residues. Deletions cut 6 bases from V and 5 bases from J, with 8 bases between. Germline CDR1 and CDR2: KGHSH and LQKENI. CDR3 DNA: TGTGCCAGCTCGAGAGGTTATCAGCCCCAGCATTTT. Its protein is CASSRGYQPQHF.

This clonotype was seen at least ten times. The chain uses TRBV7-9 and TRBJ1-2, with 7 nucleotides matching TRBD1. Germline-derived CDR1 and CDR2 are SEHNR and FQNEAQ (reference sequence). This CDR3 comprises 15 residues. J lost 6 bases, V lost 3 bases, and 10 bases had no gene match. The CDR3 is CASSLEPGTVNGYTF. In DNA form, the CDR3 reads TGTGCCAGCAGCTTGGAACCCGGGACAGTAAATGGCTACACCTTC. Using reference TRBV7-9 and TRBJ1-2 for the parts outside the CDR3, the full variable domain is DTGVSQNPRHKITKRGQNVTFRCDPISEHNRLYWYRQTLGQGPEFLTYFQNEAQLEKSRLLSDRFSAERPKGSFSTLEIQRTEQGDSAMYLCASSLEPGTVNGYTFGSGTRLTVV.

In its sample, this clonotype was seen many times. The CDR3: CSASSQETQYF. Here the CDR3 DNA reads TGCAGTGCTAGTAGTCAAGAGACCCAGTACTTC. The chain is built from TRBV20-1 and TRBJ2-5, with unresolved D. The germline gives CDR1 DFQATT, CDR2 SNEGSKA (reference sequence). This CDR3 is 11 amino acids long. Trimming took off 3 bases at V and 2 bases at J, with 4 bases between the two ends.

The chain carries TRBV29-1 and TRBJ2-7, with D maybe TRBD2 (6 bases). Germline CDR1 SQVTM, CDR2 ANQGSEA. The V gene lost 3 bases and the J gene lost 3 bases, with 12 bases spanning the gap. The CDR3 consists of 13 residues. Written as DNA, the CDR3 is TGCAGCGTTGACTCGGGTAGCGGCTACGAGCAGTACTTC. This sequence encodes CSVDSGSGYEQYF.